This TCR beta chain was observed in a study of CD8+ T cells in alopecia areata (dated by TCRdb to between 2018 and 2020). Regarding the study in general: The treated patients took part in an open-label pilot trial in which moderate-to-severe alopecia areata was treated with oral tofacitinib at 5 to 10 mg twice daily. Tofacitinib was given for 6 to 18 months, followed by 6 months of follow-up off drug to assess delayed response and recurrence. The SALT score, which quantifies the percentage of affected scalp surface area, was used to measure disease severity in treated patients. The study used high-throughput TCRbeta sequencing to examine T cell clonal expansion in alopecia areata, in both the C3H/HeJ mouse model and human patients. Human TCRbeta sequencing covered scalp tissue and sorted CD4+ and CD8+ peripheral blood T cells from patchy and totalis/universalis alopecia areata patients and healthy controls. Biopsies were taken from tofacitinib-treated patients at baseline and at 4 and 24 weeks of treatment, and a later scalp biopsy was taken in several of the tofacitinib-treated patients. Clonality in the scalp was compared among normal scalp (n=4), patchy alopecia areata scalp (n=8), and alopecia totalis/universalis scalp (n=8). The RNA source kit depended on sample type: the PAXgene miRNA kit for fixed scalp, the miRNeasy kit for PBMCs, and the RNeasy kit for mouse skin. TCRbeta CDR3 regions were amplified by immunoSEQ multiplex PCR with 35 Vbeta forward and 13 Jbeta reverse primers. Findings and caveats that apply to the study as a whole: During tofacitinib treatment, many expanded lesional clones remained in scalp and blood, and this persistence may partly explain relapse after treatment is stopped. Compared with normal scalp, lesional scalp, particularly in alopecia totalis/universalis, had higher clonality and more expanded CD8+ clones, which suggests antigenic drive. Scalp clonality and the number of expanded CD8+ clones among the top 100 scalp clones were significantly decreased by tofacitinib. Scalp TCR repertoire analysis is complicated because resident alphabeta T cells in normal human skin are also sequenced, whereas mouse skin is dominated by gammadelta T cells. Shared TCR sequences between patients were less evident than in mice, which may be partly attributable to HLA diversity in the patient population. Because the treated cohort was small and had just a single nonresponder, larger studies are needed to establish links between baseline CD8+ expansion and response.

Reading the germline V gene gives CDR1 MGHRA and CDR2 YSYEKL. Its CDR3 holds 12 amino acids, cysteine through phenylalanine. Only the CDR3 DNA is retained, 36 bases long and in frame from the first base. Sample time point, as interpreted from the label and publication: roughly 24 weeks on oral tofacitinib. The sample's treatment or condition, from its label and the paper: oral pan-JAK inhibitor, 5-10 mg twice daily. From alopecia areata patients, peripheral blood was collected along with lesional scalp punch biopsies. PBMCs were isolated by density centrifugation and stained for CD3, CD4 and CD8, and CD4+ and CD8+ T cells were sorted on a FACSAria. On this clone: Which antigen it targets is not known. The junction departs from the called germline gene at one end, perhaps through a read error.

Receptors were amplified or captured by the immunoSEQ multiplex PCR assay. RNA was extracted from all samples and reverse transcribed into cDNA, which served as template for TCR sequencing. SuperScript III was used for first-strand cDNA synthesis, primed with a 2:1 mix of oligo-dT and random hexamers. Amplification bias was assessed with a synthetic immune receptor repertoire, and residual bias was removed computationally. Per the original workflow: Raw reads were preprocessed for error removal, and CDR3 was defined according to IMGT conventions as running from the conserved cysteine to phenylalanine. Clonality was calculated as 1 minus Shannon entropy normalized by log2 of the number of productive unique TCRs. Whether each scalp clone was CD4 or CD8 was inferred by checking scalp TCRbeta sequences against the CD4 and CD8 repertoires from sorted blood. Sourced from immuneACCESS, this table was stored by TCRdb with only in-frame sequences that have V and J called. A share of the clones is absent; for the studies checked, an unresolved V gene accounts for under half, and the remainder has no known explanation. That table supplies the V and J calls and clone size; D and trimming were determined from the DNA. The sample yields some 95,000 clones; roughly two fifths were counted once. The ten most abundant clones make up roughly 18% of the sample.

The receptor was derived from a human donor with alopecia areata. The sample consisted of CD8+ T cells sorted from blood, taken at week 24, from a patient treated with tofacitinib. The V and J segments used are TRBV4-1 and TRBJ2-7; the D segment cannot be called with confidence. Read as DNA, the sequence is TGTGCCAGCAGCCCGATAACCTACGAGCAGTACTTC. It specifies CASSPITYEQYF.